This T cell receptor beta chain emerged from a study of T cell responses to AZD1222 COVID-19 vaccine. General study points: Unmutated regions of variants are reportedly targeted by nearly half of spike-specific TCRs.

Remarks on this clone: Its target is not known.

Sequencing was performed with immunoSEQ multiplex PCR; in TCRdb, only in-frame clones are kept and a portion is missing. The sample has some 190,000 clones, roughly 88% seen once; the top ten hold roughly 7.7%. V was trimmed by 5 bases and J by 1 base, leaving 11 bases between them. CDR1 is SGHAT, CDR2 FQNNGV, per germline. The CDR3 contains 14 residues. The sample was peripheral blood, taken on day 0 of AZD1222 vaccination. The chain joins TRBV11-2 to TRBJ2-5; tentatively, D is TRBD1 or TRBD2 (5 bases each). The clonotype was recovered from an adult in good health. CDR3 DNA sequence: TGTGCCAGCAGCCGTCCCGGGGCCCAAGAGACCCAGTACTTC. Amino acids: CASSRPGAQETQYF.